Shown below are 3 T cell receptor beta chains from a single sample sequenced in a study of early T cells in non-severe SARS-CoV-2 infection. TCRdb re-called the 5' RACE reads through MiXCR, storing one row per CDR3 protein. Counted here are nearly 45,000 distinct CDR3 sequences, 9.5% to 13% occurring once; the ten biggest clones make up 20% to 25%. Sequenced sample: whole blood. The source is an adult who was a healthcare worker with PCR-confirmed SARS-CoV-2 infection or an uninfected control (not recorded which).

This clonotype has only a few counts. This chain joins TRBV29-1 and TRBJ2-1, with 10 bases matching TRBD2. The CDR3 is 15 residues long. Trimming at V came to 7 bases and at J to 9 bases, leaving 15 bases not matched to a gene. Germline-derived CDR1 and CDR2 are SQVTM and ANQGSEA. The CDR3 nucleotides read TGCAGCGCCACATGGTCTAGCGGGAGCCCGAGTGAGCAGTTCTTC. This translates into CSATWSSGSPSEQFF.

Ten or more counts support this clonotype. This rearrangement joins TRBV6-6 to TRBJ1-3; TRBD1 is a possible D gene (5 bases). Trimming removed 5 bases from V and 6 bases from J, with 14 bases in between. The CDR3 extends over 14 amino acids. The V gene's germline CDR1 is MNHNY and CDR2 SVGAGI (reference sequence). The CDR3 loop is CASSHGAAENTIYF. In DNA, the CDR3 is TGTGCCAGCAGTCATGGGGCGGCTGAAAACACCATATATTTT.

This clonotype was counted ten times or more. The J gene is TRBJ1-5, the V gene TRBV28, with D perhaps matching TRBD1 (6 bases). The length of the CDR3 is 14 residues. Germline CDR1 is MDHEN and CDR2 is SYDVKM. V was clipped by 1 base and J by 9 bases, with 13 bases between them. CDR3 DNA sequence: TGTGCCAGCAGTTTATTGGGCAGGGGATGGCCCCAGCATTTT. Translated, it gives CASSLLGRGWPQHF.